What follows are 27 T cell receptor beta chains derived from one specimen sequenced in a study of response to subunit inactivated influenza vaccine. Each CDR3 protein gets one entry after TCRdb re-called the RT-PCR reads with MiXCR. The table lists 600,000 to 850,000 distinct CDR3 sequences, about 15% of them singletons. Source: PBMCs from blood, taken around two weeks before vaccination. The receptors stem from a man over 45 who received an inactivated influenza vaccine.

The chain couples TRBV20-1 to TRBJ2-5; D is unclear. Germline V lookup: CDR1 DFQATT, CDR2 SNEGSKA (reference sequence). CDR3 size: 15 residues. V lost 6 bases to trimming and J lost 4 bases, with 21 bases between them. The CDR3 nucleotides are TGCAGTGCCCGAAACGACGACCCCGGGCCAGAGACCCAGTACTTC. It yields the protein CSARNDDPGPETQYF.

The CDR3 region has the DNA TGCAGCGTTGAAGTACAGGGTGTGAACGAGCAGTTCTTC. Translation: CSVEVQGVNEQFF. This chain joins TRBV29-1 and TRBJ2-1; possible D gene TRBD1, 6 bases. Germline V CDR1 and CDR2: SQVTM, ANQGSEA. The germline V and J ends were trimmed by 1 base and 10 bases, with 14 bases remaining between them. The CDR3 is 13 amino acids.

This clonotype was seen more than once but under ten times. The chain recombines TRBV29-1 with TRBJ1-1; maybe TRBD1 (5 bases). The CDR3 length is 11 residues. The V gene lost 6 bases and the J gene lost 5 bases, with 10 bases spanning the gap. The germline CDR1 and CDR2 sequences are SQVTM and ANQGSEA. The CDR3 coding sequence is TGCAGCGTGCCCGGGGCTACTGAAGCTTTCTTT. Amino acid sequence: CSVPGATEAFF.

This clonotype was recorded many times. V and J are TRBV25-1 and TRBJ2-7; perhaps TRBD1 as D (6 bases). The germline V gene has CDR1 MGHDK and CDR2 SYGVNS. This CDR3 has 11 amino acids. V was cut by 8 bases and J by 9 bases, with 14 bases left in between. CDR3 in DNA: TGTGCCAGCCGGACAGCCAAGTTGCAGTACTTC. This gives the protein CASRTAKLQYF.

The chain carries TRBV7-3 and TRBJ2-5, with 7 bases lining up with TRBD1. With 5 bases clipped from V and 2 bases from J, the junction kept 8 bases outside the gene matches. The CDR3 runs 15 residues. Germline loops: CDR1 SGHTA, CDR2 FQGTGA. The CDR3 nucleotides read TGTGCCAGCAGCCCCAGAAGGGGGCGGCAAGAGACCCAGTACTTC. Residues: CASSPRRGRQETQYF.

This clonotype has a count of ten or more. The chain couples TRBV4-3 to TRBJ2-1; D is unclear. CDR3 size: 13 residues. The germline V gene has CDR1 LGHNA and CDR2 YSLEER. V lost 3 bases and J lost 8, with 11 bases in between. CDR3 amino acids: CASSQFLDDEQFF. DNA of the CDR3: TGCGCCAGCAGCCAGTTCCTAGATGATGAGCAGTTCTTC.

V is TRBV20-1 and J is TRBJ2-1; D tentatively reads TRBD1 or TRBD2 (5 bases each). CDR3 length equals 13 residues. The germline V and J ends were trimmed by 3 bases and 6 bases, with 12 bases remaining between them. CDR1 DFQATT and CDR2 SNEGSKA come from the germline V gene (reference sequence). CDR3: CSASEGNGNEQFF. The CDR3, as DNA: TGCAGTGCTAGTGAGGGGAATGGCAATGAGCAGTTCTTC.

In this sample, this clonotype turned up a few times. V gene TRBV5-6 combines with J gene TRBJ2-5; D perhaps matches TRBD1 (6 bases). V lost 1 base and J 5 bases, leaving 12 bases between the germline ends. The CDR3 spans 14 residues. CDR1 is SGHDT, CDR2 YYEEEE, per germline. The CDR3 nucleotides are TGTGCCAGCAGCTTGCCAGGGGTGGGGGAGACCCAGTACTTC. Encoded protein: CASSLPGVGETQYF.

This clonotype came up many times. The chain has TRBV28 and TRBJ2-5, with 14 bases matching TRBD2. J lost 5 bases, V lost 5 bases, and 7 bases had no gene match. Germline V gives CDR1 MDHEN, CDR2 SYDVKM. This CDR3 has 16 residues. CDR3 in amino acids: CASSPRLAGGSETQYF. The DNA for the CDR3 is TGTGCCAGCAGTCCCCGACTAGCGGGAGGGTCGGAGACCCAGTACTTC.

In this sample, this clonotype turned up many times. This chain joins TRBV5-1 and TRBJ1-6, with D hard to call. The germline gives CDR1 SGHRS, CDR2 YFSETQ. V gave up 4 bases and J gave up 9 bases, with 14 bases separating them. This CDR3 region has 14 residues. The CDR3 loop reads CASSTGPSGSPLHF. The CDR3 DNA reads TGCGCCAGCAGCACCGGGCCTTCAGGTTCACCCCTCCACTTT.

This sequence joins TRBV29-1 and TRBJ2-7; 8 bases fit TRBD2. V was pared by 7 bases and J by 1 base, with 6 bases of the junction left unmatched. The CDR3 has 13 amino acids. The V gene's germline CDR1 is SQVTM and CDR2 ANQGSEA. CDR3 in amino acids: CSGRGAGSYEQYF. The DNA of the CDR3 is TGCAGCGGGCGGGGGGCCGGATCCTACGAGCAGTACTTC.

This clonotype appeared a few times. CDR3 loop: CASSAGRVVGTEAFF. In nucleotides, the CDR3 is TGCGCCAGCAGTGCGGGGAGAGTAGTTGGCACTGAAGCTTTCTTT. This chain uses TRBV10-2 with TRBJ1-1, with unresolved D. This CDR3 spans 15 amino acids. V lost 4 bases and J 4 bases, leaving 16 bases between the germline ends. Germline V lookup: CDR1 WSHSY, CDR2 SAAADI.

This clonotype turned up a few times. The chain has TRBV5-1 and TRBJ2-5; tentatively, D is TRBD2 (5 bases). Germline lookup yields CDR1 SGHRS and CDR2 YFSETQ. The CDR3 consists of 16 residues. V dropped 1 base and J dropped 1 base, with 14 bases sitting between them. The CDR3 here is CASSLSAGRSQETQYF. In DNA form, the CDR3 reads TGCGCCAGCAGCTTGTCTGCGGGCAGGAGCCAAGAGACCCAGTACTTC.

This rearrangement joins TRBV5-5 to TRBJ2-7, with 7 bases fitting TRBD1. The CDR3 runs 16 residues. Germline V gives CDR1 SGHKS, CDR2 YYEKEE (reference sequence). J was trimmed by 0 bases and V by 2 bases; bases with no gene match: 8. CDR3 amino acids: CASSLEGTVPSYEQYF. Here the CDR3 DNA reads TGTGCCAGCAGCTTAGAGGGGACAGTGCCCTCCTACGAGCAGTACTTC.

The chain uses TRBV5-1 and TRBJ2-1; no definite D call. The CDR3 contains 15 residues. V shed 3 bases and J shed 0 bases, with 10 bases lying between them. Germline V gives CDR1 SGHRS, CDR2 YFSETQ. CDR3 sequence: CASSYGWGSYNEQFF. The DNA of the CDR3 is TGCGCCAGCAGCTACGGCTGGGGCTCCTACAATGAGCAGTTCTTC.

A few counts support this clonotype. This chain uses TRBV6-6 with TRBJ2-7; D is undetermined. Trimming shortened V by 10 bases and J by 3 bases, and 16 bases separated the two germline ends. This CDR3 is built from 13 residues. Looked up from germline, CDR1 is MNHNY and CDR2 is SVGAGI (reference sequence). CDR3 amino acids: CATLPAVGYEQYF. The CDR3 region has the DNA TGTGCCACTCTCCCCGCAGTTGGCTACGAGCAGTACTTC.

The genes are TRBV12-3 or TRBV12-4 and TRBJ2-2; unclear D gene. The CDR3 is 15 residues long. V gave up 1 base and J gave up 6 bases, with 12 bases separating them. The CDR3 DNA reads as TGTGCCAGCAGTTTAGGGCTAGTGGACGCCGGGGAGCTGTTTTTT. This sequence encodes CASSLGLVDAGELFF.

The chain employs TRBV6-5 and TRBJ1-6, with 9 nucleotides matching TRBD1. The CDR3 is made up of 19 amino acids. Germline V gene data show CDR1 as MNHEY and CDR2 as SVGAGI. V lost 0 bases, J lost 0 bases, and 6 bases stayed unmatched. The CDR3 DNA follows: TGTGCCAGCAGTTACTCGTGGGACAGGGCTTCCTCCTATAATTCACCCCTCCACTTT. Translating it yields CASSYSWDRASSYNSPLHF.

The J gene is TRBJ1-2, the V gene TRBV27; no firm D call. The CDR3 has 12 amino acids. Trimming pared 7 bases from V and 4 bases from J, leaving 10 bases between. The germline CDR1 and CDR2 sequences are MNHEY and SMNVEV (reference sequence). In DNA form, the CDR3 reads TGTGCCAGCAAGGACTACCTCTATGGCTACACCTTC. This codes for CASKDYLYGYTF.

This clonotype occurred a few times. The chain is built from TRBV3-1 and TRBJ1-2; TRBD1 matches 8 bases. Trimming took 0 bases from V and 8 from J; bases not matched to a gene: 5. Germline V gives CDR1 LGHDT, CDR2 YNNKEL (reference sequence). This CDR3 region has 14 residues. This chain's CDR3 is CASSQEDRASGYTF. CDR3 sequence (DNA): TGTGCCAGCAGCCAAGAGGACAGGGCGTCGGGCTACACCTTC.

This clonotype occurred many times. The V gene is TRBV27, the J gene TRBJ2-3, with D hard to call. The CDR3 consists of 14 residues. The germline CDR1 and CDR2 sequences are MNHEY and SMNVEV (reference sequence). Trimming stripped 2 bases from V and 6 bases from J, with 12 bases between. The CDR3 region is CASSLRRFRDTQYF. In DNA, the CDR3 is TGTGCCAGCAGTTTACGACGGTTCCGGGATACGCAGTATTTT.

The chain links TRBV12-3 or TRBV12-4 to TRBJ2-1, with 11 bases identical to TRBD2. The CDR3 totals 16 residues. J gave up 7 bases and V 0 bases, and 5 bases lay outside the gene matches. The chain's CDR3 is CASSLAPSGRKNEQFF. CDR3 DNA: TGTGCCAGCAGTTTAGCGCCTAGCGGGAGGAAGAATGAGCAGTTCTTC.

This chain joins TRBV4-2 and TRBJ1-6; 7 bases match TRBD1. Germline values: CDR1 LGHNA, CDR2 YNFKEQ. Trimming at V came to 0 bases and at J to 1 base, leaving 12 bases not matched to a gene. This CDR3 comprises 20 residues. CDR3 sequence (DNA): TGTGCCAGCAGCCAAGATAGCGTTCGACAGGGTCGGTCCTATAATTCACCCCTCCACTTT. This codes for CASSQDSVRQGRSYNSPLHF.

The V call is TRBV7-2, the J call TRBJ2-7; no definite D call. V shed 2 bases and J shed 2 bases, with 7 bases lying between them. The length of the CDR3 is 13 residues. The germline CDR1 and CDR2 sequences are SGHTA and FQGNSA. The CDR3 region is CASSLHPTYEQYF. Written as DNA, the CDR3 is TGTGCCAGCAGCTTACACCCCACCTACGAGCAGTACTTC. Using reference TRBV7-2 and TRBJ2-7 for the parts outside the CDR3, the full variable domain is GAGVSQSPSNKVTEKGKDVELRCDPISGHTALYWYRQSLGQGLEFLIYFQGNSAPDKSGLPSDRFSAERTGGSVSTLTIQRTQQEDSAVYLCASSLHPTYEQYFGPGTRLTVT.

Many counts were recorded for this clonotype. This sequence joins TRBV7-2 and TRBJ2-7; 9 bases align to TRBD2. Germline V gives CDR1 SGHTA, CDR2 FQGNSA. CDR3 length equals 13 residues. The V and J ends lost 10 bases and 4 bases, in that order; junction bases with no gene match: 8. The CDR3 DNA sequence: TGTGCCACCCCGGCCAGCGGGAGGTACGAGCAGTACTTC. It is translated as CATPASGRYEQYF.

The chain couples TRBV20-1 to TRBJ2-3, with D hard to call. Deletions cut 3 bases from V and 4 bases from J, with 8 bases between. The germline CDR1 and CDR2 sequences are DFQATT and SNEGSKA (reference sequence). The length of the CDR3 is 12 residues. The chain's CDR3 is CSASYMPDTQYF. The CDR3 DNA reads as TGCAGTGCTAGTTATATGCCAGATACGCAGTATTTT.

The sample holds a few counts of this clonotype. V and J are TRBV20-1 and TRBJ2-7; 10 nucleotides agree with TRBD2. The CDR3 totals 14 residues. J was trimmed by 5 bases and V by 4 bases; bases with no gene match: 8. Germline CDR1 reads DFQATT; CDR2 reads SNEGSKA (reference sequence). CDR3: CSAIEVAGGHEQYF. For the CDR3, the DNA is TGCAGTGCTATAGAAGTAGCGGGAGGCCACGAGCAGTACTTC.